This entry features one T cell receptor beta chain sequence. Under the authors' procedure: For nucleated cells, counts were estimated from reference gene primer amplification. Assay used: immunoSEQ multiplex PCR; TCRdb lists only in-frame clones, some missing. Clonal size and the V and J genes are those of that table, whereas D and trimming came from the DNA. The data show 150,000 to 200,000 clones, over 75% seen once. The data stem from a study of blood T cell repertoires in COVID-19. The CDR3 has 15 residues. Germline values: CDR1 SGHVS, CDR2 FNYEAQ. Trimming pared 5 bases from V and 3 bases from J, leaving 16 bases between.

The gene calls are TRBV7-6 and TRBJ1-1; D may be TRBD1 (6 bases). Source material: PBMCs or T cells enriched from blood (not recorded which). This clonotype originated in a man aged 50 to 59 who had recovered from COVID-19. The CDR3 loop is CASSPRGESDTEAFF. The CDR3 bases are TGTGCCAGCAGCCCCAGGGGCGAGTCGGACACTGAAGCTTTCTTT.